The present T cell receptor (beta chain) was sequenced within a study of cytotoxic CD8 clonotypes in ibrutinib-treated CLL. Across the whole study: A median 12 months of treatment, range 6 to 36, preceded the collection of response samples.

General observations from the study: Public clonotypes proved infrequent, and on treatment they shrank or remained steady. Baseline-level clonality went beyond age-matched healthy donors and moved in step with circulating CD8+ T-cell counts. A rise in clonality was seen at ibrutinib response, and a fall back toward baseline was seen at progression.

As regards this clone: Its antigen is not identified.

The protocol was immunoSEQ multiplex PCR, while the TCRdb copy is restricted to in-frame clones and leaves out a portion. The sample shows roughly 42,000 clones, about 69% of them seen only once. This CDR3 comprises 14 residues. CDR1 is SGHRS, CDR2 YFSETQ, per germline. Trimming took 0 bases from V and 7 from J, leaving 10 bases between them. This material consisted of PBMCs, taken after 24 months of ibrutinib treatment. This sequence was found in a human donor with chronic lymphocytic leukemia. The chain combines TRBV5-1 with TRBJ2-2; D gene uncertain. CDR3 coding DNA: TGCGCCAGCAGCTTGGCCAGATTAGGCGGGGAGCTGTTTTTT. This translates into CASSLARLGGELFF.